This T cell receptor beta chain appears in the sequencing data of a study of blood T cell repertoires in COVID-19. Turning to the study itself: Sites across the United States, Italy and Spain contributed samples from acute and convalescent COVID-19. PBMCs, B-cell-depleted T cells, or T cells provided the cDNA or gDNA that made up the material.

Methods used by the authors: Researchers report that nucleated cell counts were estimated from reference gene primer amplification. Method: immunoSEQ multiplex PCR; TCRdb's copy keeps in-frame clones and lacks some. Clonal size and the V and J genes are those of that table, whereas D and trimming came from the DNA. The sample shows a few hundred thousand clones, roughly four fifths of them seen only once. The CDR3 length is 14 residues. Trimming removed 3 bases from V and 9 bases from J; junction bases left unmatched: 5. CDR1 is SGHAT, CDR2 FQNNGV, per germline. J is TRBJ1-6 and V is TRBV11-2; 7 bases line up with TRBD1. The sequence derives from a man aged 25-45 years who had recovered from COVID-19. Sequencing used peripheral blood. The CDR3 nucleotides read TGTGCCAGCAGCTTTACAGGGGAAGGTTCACCCCTCCACTTT. It is translated as CASSFTGEGSPLHF.